The source of this TCR beta chain is a study of OX40 agonist ivuxolimab in advanced cancers. Trimming cost V 8 bases and J 11 bases; bases outside gene matches: 9. This CDR3 has 12 amino acids. Germline V gene data show CDR1 as SNHLY and CDR2 as FYNNEI. Produced via immunoSEQ multiplex PCR; TCRdb's table is partial and in-frame only. Among fewer than 90,000 clones listed, approximately 90% were seen once. In the case of this clone: What it binds is unknown.

Findings of the study overall: No determination was made of the antigen specificity of the expanded peripheral T cells.

This clonotype originated in an adult with an advanced solid tumor such as melanoma, head and neck, liver or kidney cancer. The specimen was CD4+ or CD8+ T cells sorted from blood, collected in a trial of the OX40 agonist ivuxolimab. The rearrangement links TRBV2 to TRBJ1-2; 9 bases fit TRBD1. This chain's CDR3 is CASLTGGGGYTF. The CDR3 nucleotides are TGTGCCAGCCTTACAGGGGGCGGAGGGTACACCTTC. Full variable domain (rest looked up from reference TRBV2 and TRBJ1-2): EPEVTQTPSHQVTQMGQEVILRCVPISNHLYFYWYRQILGQKVEFLVSFYNNEISEKSEIFDDQFSVERPDGSNFTLKIRSTKLEDSAMYFCASLTGGGGYTFGSGTRLTVV.